These 17 T cell receptor beta chains were sequenced from one sample in a study of beta chain features in type 1 diabetes. Every bit of the isolated RNA underwent reverse transcription, so sequencing read expressed TCRB transcripts. The data were produced by immunoSEQ multiplex PCR, yet TCRdb's version contains in-frame clones alone and is incomplete. The repertoire holds around 58,000 clones, with roughly three fifths as singletons. The specimen was Tregs from blood. The receptors originated from a woman under 30 in good health.

The CDR3 sequence: CASSLARERQYF. CDR3 bases: TGTGCCAGCAGCTTAGCGCGGGAACGGCAGTACTTC. The V and J genes are TRBV7-8 and TRBJ2-7; perhaps TRBD2 as D (6 bases). This CDR3 has 12 amino acids. Looked up from germline, CDR1 is SGHVS and CDR2 is FQNEAQ. Deletions cut 0 bases from V and 9 bases from J, with 9 bases between.

The V and J genes are TRBV4-2 and TRBJ2-5, with 7 bases identical to TRBD2. The CDR3 sequence is 15 residues long. The V gene end was trimmed by 4 bases and the J gene end by 2 bases; junction bases not matched to a gene: 7. In germline, CDR1 is LGHNA, CDR2 YNFKEQ. Written as DNA, the CDR3 is TGTGCCAGCAGCCGAGTCGGGACTATTCAAGAGACCCAGTACTTC. Residues: CASSRVGTIQETQYF.

The rearrangement links TRBV6-1 to TRBJ1-5, with TRBD1 as a possible D gene (6 bases). The CDR3 length is 14 residues. Germline V gene lookup returns CDR1 MNHNS and CDR2 SASEGT. The V gene lost 7 bases and the J gene lost 5 bases, with 15 bases spanning the gap. The CDR3 DNA sequence: TGTGCCAGCATGACAGGCGAGGGGTATCAGCCCCAGCATTTT. It specifies CASMTGEGYQPQHF.

The rearrangement joins TRBV5-8 to TRBJ1-2; 7 bases map to TRBD1. CDR1 and CDR2 (germline): SGHTS, YDEGEE. The J segment lost 4 bases and the V segment lost 3 bases, leaving 3 bases of the junction unmatched. The CDR3 length is 13 residues. The CDR3 reads CASSSGQPYGYTF. The CDR3 DNA reads as TGTGCCAGCAGCTCGGGACAGCCCTATGGCTACACCTTC.

This chain uses TRBV30 with TRBJ2-7; 10 nucleotides match TRBD2. Germline CDR1 and CDR2: GTSNPN and SVGIG (reference sequence). The V and J ends lost 8 bases and 6 bases, in that order; junction bases with no gene match: 7. The CDR3 has 12 amino acids. The CDR3 DNA sequence: TGTGCCGGGGAGGCTAGCGGGAGCGAGCAGTACTTC. It specifies CAGEASGSEQYF.

Written as DNA, the CDR3 is TGTGCCAGCAGCGGGGACAGGTCTGAAAAACTGTTTTTT. This encodes CASSGDRSEKLFF. The rearrangement uses TRBV7-2 and TRBJ1-4, with 8 bases lining up with TRBD1. V lost 5 bases, J lost 7 bases, and 3 bases stayed unmatched. Germline V CDR1 and CDR2: SGHTA, FQGNSA. The CDR3 extends over 13 amino acids.

The V and J genes are TRBV23-1 and TRBJ2-5; 8 bases align to TRBD1. TRBV23-1 is an ORF, with its function uncertain. The CDR3 is 12 amino acids. Trimming removed 4 bases from V and 11 bases from J; junction bases left unmatched: 6. The CDR3 spells CASSPLQGEQYF. CDR3 sequence (DNA): TGCGCCAGCAGTCCCCTACAGGGGGAGCAGTACTTC.

This clone was observed a handful of times. The chain recombines TRBV29-1 with TRBJ1-2; the match to TRBD1 covers 7 bases. CDR1 is SQVTM, CDR2 ANQGSEA, per germline. CDR3 length equals 12 residues. The J segment lost 8 bases and the V segment lost 7 bases, leaving 10 bases of the junction unmatched. As DNA, the CDR3 is TGCAGCGCCCCGGGGACAGCACGGGGCTACACCTTC. It is translated as CSAPGTARGYTF.

In this sample, this clone turned up a few times. The chain recombines TRBV4-1 with TRBJ2-5, with 9 positions matching TRBD2. The CDR3 contains 16 residues. CDR1 and CDR2 (germline): MGHRA, YSYEKL. Unmatched junction bases numbered 10, after V lost 4 bases and J lost 4 bases. The CDR3 protein is CASSPDRGLASETQYF. CDR3 nucleotide sequence: TGCGCCAGCAGCCCTGATCGGGGACTAGCTTCAGAGACCCAGTACTTC.

In this sample, this clone turned up a few times. The chain combines TRBV30 with TRBJ2-7; 9 bases line up with TRBD1. Germline CDR1 GTSNPN, CDR2 SVGIG (reference sequence). J gave up 6 bases and V 5 bases, and 8 bases lay outside the gene matches. The length of the CDR3 is 13 residues. The CDR3 loop is CAWRGTGRAEQYF. The CDR3 DNA sequence: TGTGCCTGGCGCGGGACAGGGAGGGCCGAGCAGTACTTC.

This sequence joins TRBV10-1 and TRBJ1-6; 7 nucleotides align to TRBD1. V shed 0 bases, J shed 14 bases, and the junction held 1 base outside the gene matches. The CDR3 sequence is 12 residues long. CDR1 is WNHNN and CDR2 is SYGVQD in the germline V gene (reference sequence). The CDR3 coding sequence is TGCGCCAGCAGTGAGTCGACAGGGACCCTCCACTTT. Translation gives CASSESTGTLHF.

The rearrangement links TRBV7-2 to TRBJ1-4; 9 bases agree with TRBD1. Germline CDR1 reads SGHTA; CDR2 reads FQGNSA. The ends lost 5 bases at V and 4 bases at J; junction bases unmatched: 5. CDR3 length: 15 amino acids. CDR3 coding DNA: TGTGCCAGCAGCCCCTTGACAGGGGGTAATGAAAAACTGTTTTTT. Its protein is CASSPLTGGNEKLFF.

In this sample, this clone turned up a few times. This sequence joins TRBV10-3 and TRBJ2-3; D ambiguous. This CDR3 comprises 13 residues. The germline gives CDR1 ENHRY, CDR2 SYGVKD. V was clipped by 7 bases and J by 2 bases, with 10 bases between them. In nucleotides, the CDR3 is TGTGCCATCACTCACCTGGCCACAGATACGCAGTATTTT. Translated, it gives CAITHLATDTQYF.

This clone was seen only a few times. The chain links TRBV10-3 to TRBJ2-5; 8 nucleotides line up with TRBD2. The J call may not be correct, given that the DNA end is closer to TRBJ2-7. This CDR3 spans 12 amino acids. Germline V CDR1 and CDR2: ENHRY, SYGVKD. The CDR3 nucleotides read TGTGCCACCGCCCGGGGGGGGAGCGAGCAGTACTTC. The encoded protein is CATARGGSEQYF.

This clone was recorded a few times. The chain couples TRBV19 to TRBJ1-5; TRBD1 is a possible D gene (5 bases). The germline V gene encodes CDR1 LNHDA and CDR2 SQIVND (reference sequence). V was trimmed by 3 bases and J by 6 bases, leaving 9 bases between them. This CDR3 region has 13 residues. CDR3 DNA: TGTGCCAGTAGTATCCAGGGCCCTCAGCCCCAGCATTTT. Translation gives CASSIQGPQPQHF.

This rearrangement joins TRBV5-1 to TRBJ2-5, with 7 positions matching TRBD2. The V segment lost 4 bases and the J segment 5 bases; nucleotides outside the gene matches: 8. The length of the CDR3 is 14 residues. The V gene's germline CDR1 is SGHRS and CDR2 YFSETQ. The CDR3 DNA sequence: TGCGCCAGCAGCCCGGGGGGAGATACGGAGACCCAGTACTTC. This translates into CASSPGGDTETQYF.

This clone came up a few times. J is TRBJ1-2 and V is TRBV5-1; weak D call: TRBD1 (5 bases). The CDR3 covers 18 residues. Looked up from germline, CDR1 is SGHRS and CDR2 is YFSETQ. V was pared by 1 base and J by 5 bases, with 24 bases between. The DNA for the CDR3 is TGCGCCAGCAGCTTGACGCCTCAGACAGCCCTATCTCTATATGGCTACACCTTC. As protein: CASSLTPQTALSLYGYTF.